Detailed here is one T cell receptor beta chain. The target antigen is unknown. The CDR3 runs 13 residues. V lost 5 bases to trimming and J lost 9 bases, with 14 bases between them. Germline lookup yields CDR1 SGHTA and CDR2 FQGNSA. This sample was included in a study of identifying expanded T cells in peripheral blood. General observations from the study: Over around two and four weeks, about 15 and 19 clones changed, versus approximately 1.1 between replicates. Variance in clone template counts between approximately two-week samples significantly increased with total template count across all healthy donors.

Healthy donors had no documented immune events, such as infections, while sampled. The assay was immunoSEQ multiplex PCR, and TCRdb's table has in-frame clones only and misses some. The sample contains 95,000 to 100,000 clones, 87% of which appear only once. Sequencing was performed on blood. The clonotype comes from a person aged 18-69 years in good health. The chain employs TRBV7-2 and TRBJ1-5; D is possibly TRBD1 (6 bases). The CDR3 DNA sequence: TGTGCCAGCAGCGTACTCGAACAGGGGCCCCAGCATTTT. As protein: CASSVLEQGPQHF.